This entry lists 27 T cell receptor beta chains sequenced from one sample in a study of tumor and adjacent non-tumor tissue in lung cancer. Three rounds of nested PCR, following a modified ARM-PCR protocol, produced the TCRbeta library. MiXCR was run by TCRdb on the multiplex PCR reads, yielding one entry per CDR3 protein. The sample comprises about 98,000 distinct CDR3 sequences, 80% of which are singletons, and approximately 28% rests with the top ten. The template was RNA from unsorted bulk tissue. Distant lung tissue was collected more than 3 cm away from the tumor edge. The sample consisted of distant non-tumor lung tissue. Receptors were obtained from a man aged 55-75 years with small cell lung cancer.

Many counts were recorded for this clonotype. V is TRBV5-6 and J is TRBJ2-5; TRBD1 matches 7 bases. Germline values: CDR1 SGHDT, CDR2 YYEEEE. The CDR3 runs to 13 residues. V dropped 4 bases and J dropped 5; count of bases not matched to a gene: 5. CDR3 nucleotide sequence: TGTGCCAGCAGCCCGACAGGGTTGGAGACCCAGTACTTC. It is translated as CASSPTGLETQYF.

As regards this clonotype: No conserved phenylalanine or tryptophan ends this CDR3, so it is likely a read error. This chain connects TRBV11-2 to TRBJ2-1; D may be TRBD1 (6 bases). Trimming took 1 base from V and 7 from J, leaving 14 bases between them. CDR1 and CDR2 from the germline V gene are SGHAT and FQNNGV. The CDR3 length is 15 residues. This CDR3 reads CASSLGEQGRNEQFL. As DNA, the CDR3 is TGTGCCAGCAGCTTAGGAGAACAGGGTCGGAATGAGCAGTTCCTA.

Remarks on this clonotype: One junction end disagrees with the germline gene, perhaps due to a read error. V gene TRBV30 combines with J gene TRBJ2-1; TRBD2 aligns across 9 bases. CDR1 and CDR2 from the germline V gene are GTSNPN and SVGIG (reference sequence). The CDR3 length is 16 residues. The CDR3 sequence: CAWSDQGTSFYSEQFF. The CDR3 coding sequence is TGTGCCTGGAGTGATCAGGGGACTAGCTTTTACAGTGAGCAGTTCTTC.

The chain combines TRBV5-1 with TRBJ1-2, with TRBD1 identical over 7 bases. Germline V gene lookup returns CDR1 SGHRS and CDR2 YFSETQ. V shed 4 bases, J shed 9 bases, and the junction held 9 bases outside the gene matches. This CDR3 is 13 amino acids long. The CDR3 DNA reads as TGCGCCAGCAGCACCGACAGGGTACACAGCTACACCTTC. Its protein is CASSTDRVHSYTF.

The rearrangement uses TRBV7-9 and TRBJ1-1, with D maybe TRBD1 (5 bases). V was clipped by 1 base and J by 4 bases, with 7 bases between them. Germline loops: CDR1 SEHNR, CDR2 FQNEAQ (reference sequence). The CDR3 consists of 13 residues. For the CDR3, the DNA is TGTGCCAGCAGCTTAGAGGGGCTCACTGAAGCTTTCTTT. Translated: CASSLEGLTEAFF.

The chain has TRBV6-1 and TRBJ2-2, with TRBD1 matching 10 bases. V lost 4 bases and J lost 7; bases outside the gene matches: 9. The CDR3 covers 16 residues. Germline values: CDR1 MNHNS, CDR2 SASEGT. In DNA, the CDR3 is TGTGCCAGCAGTGTTGGGACAGGGGTAACATGCGGGGAGCTGTTTTTT. Protein: CASSVGTGVTCGELFF.

A word on this clonotype: A read error may account for a junction end that differs from germline. This chain joins TRBV5-5 and TRBJ1-1; D possibly corresponds to TRBD1 (5 bases). The CDR3 totals 13 residues. The germline CDR1 and CDR2 sequences are SGHKS and YYEKEE (reference sequence). CDR3: CASNLMGTTGAFF. The CDR3 DNA follows: TGTGCCAGCAACTTGATGGGGACCACTGGAGCTTTCTTT.

This clonotype was observed a handful of times. A read error may account for a junction end that differs from germline. The chain employs TRBV4-1 and TRBJ2-2; a weak D match, TRBD1 (7 bases). Germline CDR1 MGHRA, CDR2 YSYEKL. The CDR3 covers 15 residues. DNA of the CDR3: TGCGCCAGCAGCAGCAGGGGGGCCTATACTCGGGAGCTATTTTTT. Translating it yields CASSSRGAYTRELFF.

This chain joins TRBV24-1 and TRBJ1-5, with D unclear. Germline loops: CDR1 KGHDR, CDR2 SFDVKD. This CDR3 has 15 residues. V lost 10 bases and J lost 3, with 18 bases in between. The CDR3 bases are TGTGCCACAACAGTAAAGGCCGGAATCAATCAGCCCCAGCATTTT. It translates to CATTVKAGINQPQHF.

The chain couples TRBV11-2 to TRBJ2-1; D uncertain. The CDR3 covers 17 residues. V lost 1 base and J lost 11, with 24 bases in between. CDR1 is SGHAT and CDR2 is FQNNGV in the germline V gene. The CDR3 DNA follows: TGTGCCAGCAGCTTAGTGACAACCCAGAGCTCCTACGATAAGCAGTTCTTC. It translates to CASSLVTTQSSYDKQFF. The full variable domain, completed using reference TRBV11-2 and TRBJ2-1, is EAGVAQSPRYKIIEKRQSVAFWCNPISGHATLYWYQQILGQGPKLLIQFQNNGVVDDSQLPKDRFSAERLKGVDSTLKIQPAKLEDSAVYLCASSLVTTQSSYDKQFFGPGTRLTVL.

This clonotype was observed at least ten times. The chain links TRBV6-1 to TRBJ2-7; 8 nucleotides align to TRBD1. The CDR3 is 20 amino acids. J was trimmed by 3 bases and V by 5 bases; bases with no gene match: 24. The germline gives CDR1 MNHNS, CDR2 SASEGT. The CDR3 spells CASSRYLRGQVRTDFYEQYV. The CDR3, as DNA: TGTGCCAGCAGTCGTTATCTTCGGGGACAGGTCCGAACCGATTTCTACGAGCAGTACGTC.

This clonotype was picked up many times. This sequence joins TRBV20-1 and TRBJ2-5; D might be TRBD2 (5 bases). Germline CDR1 and CDR2: DFQATT and SNEGSKA (reference sequence). The germline V and J ends were trimmed by 6 bases and 0 bases, with 8 bases remaining between them. The CDR3 covers 12 residues. The CDR3 sequence: CSADGDQETQYF. The CDR3 bases are TGCAGTGCAGACGGGGACCAAGAGACCCAGTACTTC.

Details on this clonotype: Given a much more abundant clone one base away, this may be a read error. The chain couples TRBV6-1 to TRBJ2-2; 7 bases match TRBD1. This CDR3 comprises 16 residues. Germline assignment: CDR1 MNHNS and CDR2 SASEGT. The CDR3 region is CVSRTGQDRVTGELFF. CDR3 nucleotide sequence: TGTGTCAGCAGGACGGGGCAAGACAGGGTTACCGGGGAGCTGTTTTTT.

Turning to this clonotype: An end of the junction differs from the germline gene, which may be a read error. CDR3 DNA sequence: TGTGCCGGCAGCTTCGTAGCGGGATGTCCCTACAATGAGCAGTTCTTC. This sequence encodes CAGSFVAGCPYNEQFF. This chain uses TRBV11-1 with TRBJ2-1, with TRBD2 matching 8 bases. The germline V gene encodes CDR1 SGHAT and CDR2 FQDESV (reference sequence). This CDR3 is built from 16 residues.

With regard to this clonotype: Germline is not matched at one junction end, which may reflect a read error. The V gene is TRBV5-5, the J gene TRBJ2-2, with D possibly matching TRBD1 (5 bases). The CDR3 totals 15 residues. The V gene's germline CDR1 is SGHKS and CDR2 YYEKEE (reference sequence). This chain's CDR3 is CAGSLVQSDTRELFF. CDR3 DNA: TGTGCCGGCAGCTTGGTACAGTCGGACACCAGGGAGCTGTTTTTT.

With regard to this clonotype: The final CDR3 position lacks the conserved phenylalanine or tryptophan, pointing to a likely read error. The chain recombines TRBV14 with TRBJ2-3; D not resolved. This CDR3 spans 15 amino acids. CDR1 is SGHDN, CDR2 FVKESK, per germline. Trimming took 0 bases from V and 5 from J, leaving 12 bases between them. CDR3 in DNA: TGTGCCAGCAGCCAAGATCGAATATGGGGAGATACGCAGTATATT. This encodes CASSQDRIWGDTQYI.

Worth noting for this clonotype: The junction departs from germline at one end; a sequencing error may be responsible. The rearrangement links TRBV10-1 to TRBJ1-6; D is uncertain. The CDR3 runs to 16 residues. Germline CDR1 reads WNHNN; CDR2 reads SYGVQD (reference sequence). Here the CDR3 DNA reads TGCGCCAGCGGTGAGTCCAACCGCGACTATAATTCACCCCTCCACTTT. It encodes CASGESNRDYNSPLHF.

Comment on this clonotype: Because it lacks the conserved phenylalanine or tryptophan at the end, this CDR3 is likely a read error. Because the CDR3's place on the DNA is in doubt, the DNA is left out and the CDR3 is given as listed by TCRdb. CDR3 protein: CASRRLSRQNQPQDI. V gene TRBV6-2 or TRBV6-3 combines with J gene TRBJ1-5; the D call of TRBD1 is as the table states it, not checked on the DNA. In germline, CDR1 is MNHEY, CDR2 SVGEGT. Counting both end residues, the CDR3 totals 15 amino acids.

In regard to this clonotype: The junction differs from germline at one of its ends, possibly a read error. This chain connects TRBV5-1 to TRBJ1-2; D might be TRBD1 (5 bases). The CDR3 length is 12 residues. Germline lookup yields CDR1 SGHRS and CDR2 YFSETQ. CDR3 in DNA: TGCGCCAGCAGCCCCGGACAAGGAGGCTACATCTTC. Encoded protein: CASSPGQGGYIF.

Remarks on this clonotype: Its ends do not fully match the called genes, so a read error is possible. This chain uses TRBV6-5 with TRBJ2-1, with D possibly being TRBD2 (5 bases). In germline, CDR1 is MNHEY, CDR2 SVGAGI. CDR3 length: 16 residues. The CDR3 region has the DNA TGTGTCAGCAGCCCCGGACGGGATAGCTCCTATAATGAGCGGTTCTTC. Translated: CVSSPGRDSSYNERFF.

About this clonotype: The germline gene is not matched at one end of the junction; a read error may be the cause. V gene TRBV4-1 combines with J gene TRBJ2-1, with 9 bases aligning to TRBD2. The CDR3 totals 16 residues. Germline values: CDR1 MGHRA, CDR2 YSYEKL. The CDR3 DNA follows: TGCGCCAGGAGCCAAGATCGACTAGCGGCTCACAGTGAGCAGTTCTTC. The encoded protein is CARSQDRLAAHSEQFF.

Concerning this clonotype: Sequence at one end of the junction differs from germline and may be a read error. The chain is built from TRBV13 and TRBJ2-1; 7 bases agree with TRBD2. CDR1 and CDR2 (germline): PRHDT, FYEKMQ (reference sequence). The length of the CDR3 is 14 residues. Here the CDR3 reads CDSGLGLRGSEQFF. In nucleotides, the CDR3 is TGTGACAGCGGCTTAGGTCTGCGGGGGAGTGAGCAGTTCTTC. Supplemented by reference TRBV13 and TRBJ2-1, the full variable domain reads AAGVIQSPRHLIKEKRETATLKCYPIPRHDTVYWYQQGPGQDPQFLISFYEKMQSDKGSIPDRFSAQQFSDYHSELNMSSLELGDSALYFCDSGLGLRGSEQFFGPGTRLTVL.

About this clonotype: One end of the junction varies from germline; a read error may be responsible. The chain combines TRBV11-2 with TRBJ2-3; D unclear. This CDR3 is built from 14 residues. Germline values: CDR1 SGHAT, CDR2 FQNNGV. The DNA of the CDR3 is TGTGTCAGCAGCCCTTTTGTCCGCACAGATACGCAATATTTT. This sequence encodes CVSSPFVRTDTQYF.

The genes are TRBV4-2 and TRBJ2-2; D possibly corresponds to TRBD1 (5 bases). The CDR3 has 15 residues. The germline CDR1 and CDR2 sequences are LGHNA and YNFKEQ. The V and J ends lost 0 bases and 2 bases respectively, with 7 bases between them. CDR3 loop: CASSQDQGNTGELFF. CDR3 DNA sequence: TGTGCCAGCAGCCAAGATCAGGGTAACACCGGGGAGCTGTTTTTT.

Comments on this clonotype: The conserved phenylalanine or tryptophan is not found at the CDR3 terminus, so this likely reflects a read error. CDR3 nucleotides: TGTGCCATCAGTGAGTCGGATCCTGGACTAGCGGGAGTTGAGGCAGATGCGCAGTATTAT. It specifies CAISESDPGLAGVEADAQYY. J is TRBJ2-3 and V is TRBV10-3, with 13 bases lining up with TRBD2. The germline V gene encodes CDR1 ENHRY and CDR2 SYGVKD. This CDR3 contains 20 residues.

As to this clonotype: A read error may produce the germline difference seen at one junction end. V and J are TRBV6-2 or TRBV6-3 and TRBJ2-3; D is unresolved. The germline gives CDR1 MNHEY, CDR2 SVGEGT. CDR3 length: 12 amino acids. CDR3 nucleotides: TGTGCCAGTAGTTACAATGACGATACCCAGTATTTT. Amino acids: CASSYNDDTQYF.

As to this clonotype: Relative to the germline gene, one junction end is altered; a read error may explain this. This chain joins TRBV2 and TRBJ2-3; D not certain. The CDR3 runs 14 residues. Germline V gives CDR1 SNHLY, CDR2 FYNNEI. CDR3 sequence reads: CVSSDPIGTDTQYF. The CDR3 DNA follows: TGTGTCAGCAGTGATCCAATCGGCACAGATACGCAGTATTTT. Together with reference TRBV2 and TRBJ2-3, the CDR3 gives the full variable domain: EPEVTQTPSHQVTQMGQEVILRCVPISNHLYFYWYRQILGQKVEFLVSFYNNEISEKSEIFDDQFSVERPDGSNFTLKIRSTKLEDSAMYFCVSSDPIGTDTQYFGPGTRLTVL.